The subject of this entry is one TCR beta chain. Its antigen is unknown. The sample belongs to a study of cytomegalovirus exposure and HLA in healthy donors. Study conclusions and caveats: Researchers catalogued approximately 170 TCR beta chains as cytomegalovirus-associated.

Method: immunoSEQ multiplex PCR; TCRdb's copy keeps in-frame clones and lacks some. The sample includes more than 150,000 clones, about four fifths of them seen just once. The sequenced sample consisted of PBMCs. The receptor was derived from a young woman in good health and CMV-seropositive.

The CDR3 region is CASSYARGGTDTQYF. CDR3 nucleotides: TGTGCCAGCAGTTATGCGCGGGGGGGCACAGATACGCAGTATTTT. The V and J genes are TRBV27 and TRBJ2-3; TRBD2 aligns across 8 bases. CDR3 length equals 15 residues. V was clipped by 4 bases and J by 1 base; unmatched bases: 4. The germline V gene encodes CDR1 MNHEY and CDR2 SMNVEV (reference sequence).